The present T cell receptor beta chain was sequenced within a study of early T cells in non-severe SARS-CoV-2 infection. Overall study context: The chains were unpaired, and the sequenced material was bulk RNA from unsorted whole blood. Findings of the study overall: VDJdb matches were skewed toward anti-spike CD8 T cell responses.

The CDR3 has 13 residues. In germline, CDR1 is MNHEY, CDR2 SVGEGT. Trimming removed 3 bases from V and 2 bases from J, with 7 bases in between. Details on this clonotype: Its antigen is currently unknown.

Each single cDNA molecule received a unique molecular identifier. TCRdb reanalysed the 5' RACE reads using MiXCR and keeps one entry per CDR3 protein. The repertoire has 80,000 to 100,000 distinct CDR3 sequences, approximately 14% of them found once; the top ten carry roughly 6%. The J gene is TRBJ2-5, the V gene TRBV6-2 or TRBV6-3; no clear D. Sequencing was carried out using whole blood. The clonotype comes from an adult who was a healthcare worker with PCR-confirmed SARS-CoV-2 infection or an uninfected control (not recorded which). CDR3 sequence: CASSYGKQETQYF. Here the CDR3 DNA reads TGTGCCAGCAGTTATGGAAAACAAGAGACCCAGTACTTC.